The 10 T cell receptor beta chains presented below share a single source sample, sequenced in a study of metastatic and nonmetastatic thyroid tumors. TCRdb re-analyzed the PCR reads using MiXCR. This repertoire shows roughly 28,000 clones, more than 25% found once; its top ten account for 5% to 7%. No treatment had been given to any patient before thyroid surgery. Sequenced: blood. The receptors shown here come from a female donor with papillary thyroid cancer or a benign thyroid nodule (not recorded which). Some clones in this sample may be carry-over from other donors' samples.

The rearrangement joins TRBV20-1 to TRBJ2-7; either TRBD1 or TRBD2 may fit D (5 bases each). Looked up from germline, CDR1 is DFQATT and CDR2 is SNEGSKA (reference sequence). Deletions cut 5 bases from V and 7 bases from J, with 15 bases between. This CDR3 spans 12 amino acids. CDR3 loop: CSALGTSLEQYF. CDR3 bases: TGCAGTGCTCTAGGGACCTCCTTAGAGCAGTACTTC.

This clone was seen more than once but under ten times. The gene calls are TRBV6-2 or TRBV6-3 and TRBJ2-2; 9 bases are a match to TRBD1. The V and J ends lost 4 bases and 4 bases, in that order; junction bases with no gene match: 7. The CDR3 totals 16 residues. Looked up from germline, CDR1 is MNHEY and CDR2 is SVGEGT. As DNA, the CDR3 is TGTGCCAGCAGTTTGTCCGGGACAGGGCCCACCGGGGAGCTGTTTTTT. Translating gives CASSLSGTGPTGELFF.

This clone was seen more than once but under ten times. The J gene is TRBJ1-1, the V gene TRBV28; 7 nucleotides line up with TRBD1. This CDR3 has 15 amino acids. The germline V gene encodes CDR1 MDHEN and CDR2 SYDVKM. The trim removed 4 bases at V and 4 bases at J, leaving 9 bases unmatched. The CDR3 is CASSSSTGSVTEAFF. CDR3 nucleotides: TGTGCCAGCAGTTCCTCGACAGGGAGTGTCACTGAAGCTTTCTTT.

A note on this clone: This may be a read error: a much more frequent sequence differs by one nucleotide. The CDR3 region is CASSVTTEDIKYF. The CDR3 DNA reads TGTGCCAGCAGCGTAACAACAGAAGACATTAAGTACTTC. This chain links TRBV9 with TRBJ2-4, with D unresolved. The CDR3 consists of 13 residues. CDR1 SGDLS and CDR2 YYNGEE come from the germline V gene.

The genes are TRBV5-1 and TRBJ2-3, with D perhaps TRBD1 (6 bases). Germline loops: CDR1 SGHRS, CDR2 YFSETQ. CDR3 length: 16 residues. V gave up 0 bases and J gave up 0 bases, with 11 bases separating them. CDR3 nucleotide sequence: TGCGCCAGCAGCTTGGGGGGGACAACTAGCACAGATACGCAGTATTTT. Protein product: CASSLGGTTSTDTQYF.

The chain combines TRBV19 with TRBJ1-2; 8 positions agree with TRBD1. V gave up 5 bases and J gave up 10 bases; unmatched junction bases: 6. CDR3 size: 12 residues. The V gene's germline CDR1 is LNHDA and CDR2 SQIVND (reference sequence). The CDR3 loop is CASSDRTGIYTF. The CDR3 DNA sequence: TGTGCCAGTAGTGATCGGACAGGGATCTACACCTTC.

This clone was seen at least ten times. V is TRBV2 and J is TRBJ1-1, with no clear D. CDR3 length equals 13 residues. V gave up 6 bases and J gave up 1 base, with 9 bases separating them. CDR1 is SNHLY and CDR2 is FYNNEI in the germline V gene. CDR3 region: CASRSTPNTEAFF. CDR3 nucleotide sequence: TGTGCCAGCAGGTCGACACCGAACACTGAAGCTTTCTTT.

This clone was found many times. The genes are TRBV4-1 and TRBJ1-5; D not certain. The CDR3 is 16 residues long. From germline, CDR1 is MGHRA and CDR2 YSYEKL. With 1 base removed from V and 1 base from J, the gap between germline ends came to 11 bases. Here the CDR3 DNA reads TGCGCCAGCAGCCAAGCCACAGCTGTGAGCAATCAGCCCCAGCATTTT. Translation gives CASSQATAVSNQPQHF.

In its sample, this clone was seen a few times. Its ends do not fully match the called genes, so a read error is possible. V and J are TRBV19 and TRBJ1-5; D not resolved. Germline V gives CDR1 LNHDA, CDR2 SQIVND (reference sequence). This CDR3 region has 12 residues. CDR3 amino acids: CASREGLEPQHF. CDR3 coding DNA: TGTGCAAGTAGAGAAGGCCTCGAGCCCCAGCATTTT.

The sample holds a few counts of this clone. The V gene is TRBV28, the J gene TRBJ1-2, with D possibly being TRBD1 (5 bases). Germline V gives CDR1 MDHEN, CDR2 SYDVKM. This CDR3 is 14 amino acids long. V was pared by 2 bases and J by 6 bases, with 13 bases between. This CDR3 is CASSLGGERDGYTF. For the CDR3, the DNA is TGTGCCAGCAGTTTAGGAGGGGAGAGGGATGGCTACACCTTC.